This T cell receptor (beta chain) was captured by sequencing in a study of T cell responses to AZD1222 COVID-19 vaccine. Comment on this clone: Antigen unknown.

V lost 3 bases and J lost 7, with 12 bases in between. CDR3 length: 13 amino acids. In germline, CDR1 is SEHNR, CDR2 FQNEAQ (reference sequence). The study's findings and limits: Sampled repertoires all dated from after the peak T cell response. Baseline serology detected seropositivity in only a handful of AZD1222 recipients. Donors were mostly white British, more females; clonal diversity possibly underestimated.

Sequenced by immunoSEQ multiplex PCR; TCRdb stores in-frame clones only, minus some. The table has 90,000 to 120,000 clones, about 93% seen once. The receptor's source is an adult who received the AZD1222 COVID-19 vaccine. The source was peripheral blood, collected 28 days after the second AZD1222 dose. This rearrangement joins TRBV7-9 to TRBJ1-2; a weak D match, TRBD1 (6 bases). CDR3 amino acids: CASSFTGNAGYTF. Here the CDR3 DNA reads TGTGCCAGCAGCTTTACAGGGAACGCTGGCTACACCTTC.